Each of the 14 T cell receptor beta chains below was sequenced from the same sample in a study of cytomegalovirus exposure and HLA in healthy donors. PCR involved 60 Vbeta and 13 Jbeta primers. The method was immunoSEQ multiplex PCR; TCRdb's version includes in-frame clones alone and lacks a portion of them. The sample yields about 160,000 clones, approximately 80% seen once. Sample: PBMCs. These receptors all come from a woman in her forties or fifties in good health and CMV-seronegative.

This clone has a single count. The chain carries TRBV7-9 and TRBJ1-2; 11 positions agree with TRBD1. This CDR3 is built from 14 residues. The germline V gene encodes CDR1 SEHNR and CDR2 FQNEAQ (reference sequence). The trim removed 6 bases at V and 5 bases at J, leaving 5 bases unmatched. This CDR3 reads CASRGDRGEYGYTF. CDR3 bases: TGTGCCAGCAGGGGGGACAGGGGGGAGTATGGCTACACCTTC.

This clone was seen a few times. The rearrangement links TRBV28 to TRBJ2-7; D gene unclear. Germline CDR1 MDHEN, CDR2 SYDVKM. V lost 4 bases and J lost 3, with 4 bases in between. This CDR3 is built from 11 residues. CDR3 loop: CASSSVYEQYF. DNA for the CDR3: TGTGCCAGCAGTTCCGTCTACGAGCAGTACTTC. The full variable domain, in which reference TRBV28 and TRBJ2-7 provide the parts outside the CDR3, is DVKVTQSSRYLVKRTGEKVFLECVQDMDHENMFWYRQDPGLGLRLIYFSYDVKMKEKGDIPEGYSVSREKKERFSLILESASTNQTSMYLCASSSVYEQYFGPGTRLTVT.

This clone has just one count. V is TRBV7-8 and J is TRBJ1-6; tentatively, D is TRBD1 (5 bases). CDR3 length: 15 residues. Deletions cut 2 bases from V and 9 bases from J, with 14 bases between. Germline V gives CDR1 SGHVS, CDR2 FQNEAQ. CDR3 region: CASSLRGQGGSPLHF. In DNA form, the CDR3 reads TGTGCCAGCAGCTTAAGGGGCCAGGGTGGTTCACCCCTCCACTTT.

The V gene is TRBV6-1, the J gene TRBJ2-7; D gene ambiguous. The germline CDR1 and CDR2 sequences are MNHNS and SASEGT. CDR3 length: 11 residues. V gave up 4 bases and J gave up 3 bases, with 4 bases separating them. The CDR3 region is CASSAGYEQYF. DNA of the CDR3: TGTGCCAGCAGTGCGGGCTACGAGCAGTACTTC.

The V call is TRBV7-9, the J call TRBJ1-5, with 10 bases identical to TRBD1. This CDR3 contains 16 residues. CDR1 SEHNR and CDR2 FQNEAQ come from the germline V gene (reference sequence). Unmatched junction bases numbered 7, after V lost 2 bases and J lost 6 bases. CDR3 sequence reads: CASSLTRDRGFQPQHF. The CDR3 DNA follows: TGTGCCAGCAGCTTAACACGGGACAGGGGATTTCAGCCCCAGCATTTT.

The genes are TRBV7-3 and TRBJ1-1; D perhaps matches TRBD1 (5 bases). The CDR3 has 13 amino acids. The germline V gene has CDR1 SGHTA and CDR2 FQGTGA. Trimming stripped 3 bases from V and 1 base from J, with 6 bases between. For the CDR3, the DNA is TGTGCCAGCAGCTTTACAGGGAACACTGAAGCTTTCTTT. Amino acids: CASSFTGNTEAFF.

This clone was counted a single time. This chain uses TRBV13 with TRBJ2-3; TRBD2 aligns across 8 bases. CDR3 length: 15 residues. V was clipped by 3 bases and J by 2 bases; unmatched bases: 4. CDR1 PRHDT and CDR2 FYEKMQ come from the germline V gene (reference sequence). DNA of the CDR3: TGTGCCAGCAGCTTTGCCGGGGGGGACACAGATACGCAGTATTTT. Translating it yields CASSFAGGDTDTQYF.

This chain joins TRBV4-2 and TRBJ2-5, with D possibly matching TRBD1 (5 bases). This CDR3 has 16 amino acids. V gave up 0 bases and J gave up 3 bases, with 14 bases separating them. The germline CDR1 and CDR2 sequences are LGHNA and YNFKEQ. The CDR3: CASSQELWAGKETQYF. In DNA form, the CDR3 reads TGTGCCAGCAGCCAAGAACTGTGGGCAGGGAAAGAGACCCAGTACTTC.

This rearrangement joins TRBV4-1 to TRBJ2-3; 7 bases match TRBD2. Germline lookup yields CDR1 MGHRA and CDR2 YSYEKL. The J segment lost 4 bases and the V segment lost 4 bases, leaving 8 bases of the junction unmatched. This CDR3 spans 15 amino acids. The CDR3 DNA sequence: TGCGCCAGCAGCCGCGGGAGCGAGGGCCCAGATACGCAGTATTTT. Its protein is CASSRGSEGPDTQYF.

V usage is TRBV9 and J usage is TRBJ2-2; 9 bases map to TRBD2. The CDR3 sequence is 19 residues long. J lost 6 bases, V lost 3 bases, and 18 bases had no gene match. Germline CDR1 is SGDLS and CDR2 is YYNGEE. CDR3 sequence reads: CASSAWQSGAGGSSGELFF. In DNA, the CDR3 is TGTGCCAGCAGCGCGTGGCAGAGTGGAGCGGGGGGCTCTTCCGGGGAGCTGTTTTTT.

For the CDR3, the DNA is TGTGCCAGCAGCCCGGGGACTTCTACCCGCACCGGGGAGCTGTTTTTT. Its translation: CASSPGTSTRTGELFF. This chain links TRBV9 with TRBJ2-2; perhaps TRBD2 as D (6 bases). CDR1 is SGDLS and CDR2 is YYNGEE in the germline V gene. V was cut by 4 bases and J by 4 bases, with 17 bases left in between. CDR3 size: 16 residues.

The chain couples TRBV4-2 to TRBJ1-2; 12 bases align to TRBD1. Germline assignment: CDR1 LGHNA and CDR2 YNFKEQ. Unmatched junction bases numbered 6, after V lost 3 bases and J lost 4 bases. The CDR3 sequence is 16 residues long. In DNA, the CDR3 is TGTGCCAGCAGCCAGCCCGGGACAGGGGGCAGCTATGGCTACACCTTC. The encoded protein is CASSQPGTGGSYGYTF.

This chain links TRBV10-3 with TRBJ2-7, with D possibly TRBD2 on 6 matching bases. Trimming took off 10 bases at V and 2 bases at J, with 15 bases between the two ends. The CDR3 has 13 amino acids. The germline gives CDR1 ENHRY, CDR2 SYGVKD. The CDR3 is CATKEGSPYEQYF. The CDR3 DNA reads as TGTGCCACCAAGGAGGGTTCGCCCTACGAGCAGTACTTC.

The chain has TRBV19 and TRBJ2-6, with D unresolved. The germline V gene has CDR1 LNHDA and CDR2 SQIVND (reference sequence). The CDR3 consists of 16 residues. V dropped 8 bases and J dropped 1 base, with 15 bases sitting between them. The CDR3 DNA is TGTGCCAGTTGTGGGTCAGGTCTTTCTGGGGCCAACGTCCTGACTTTC. This encodes CASCGSGLSGANVLTF.